The TCR beta chain under discussion was sequenced for a study of T cell responses to AZD1222 COVID-19 vaccine. Findings and limits, study-wide: Clonal diversity was possibly underestimated, and white British individuals and females predominated among donors. After the peak T cell response, and only then, were repertoires sampled. At study baseline, merely a handful of AZD1222 recipients were seropositive.

The CDR3 is made up of 11 amino acids. V was clipped by 9 bases and J by 6 bases, with 10 bases between them. Germline V gene data show CDR1 as SNHLY and CDR2 as FYNNEI. TCRdb's table, derived via immunoSEQ multiplex PCR, lists solely in-frame clones and lacks some. The table records some 120,000 clones, about nine tenths of them present only once. In regard to this clone: As yet, its antigen is unknown.

The chain joins TRBV2 to TRBJ2-3, with D perhaps TRBD1 or TRBD2 (5 bases each). The specimen was peripheral blood, collected on day 0 of AZD1222 vaccination. The clonotype was recovered from an adult in good health. The CDR3 sequence: CASPGPDTQYF. CDR3 in DNA: TGTGCCAGTCCGGGGCCGGATACGCAGTATTTT. Complete variable domain (other parts from reference TRBV2 and TRBJ2-3): EPEVTQTPSHQVTQMGQEVILRCVPISNHLYFYWYRQILGQKVEFLVSFYNNEISEKSEIFDDQFSVERPDGSNFTLKIRSTKLEDSAMYFCASPGPDTQYFGPGTRLTVL.